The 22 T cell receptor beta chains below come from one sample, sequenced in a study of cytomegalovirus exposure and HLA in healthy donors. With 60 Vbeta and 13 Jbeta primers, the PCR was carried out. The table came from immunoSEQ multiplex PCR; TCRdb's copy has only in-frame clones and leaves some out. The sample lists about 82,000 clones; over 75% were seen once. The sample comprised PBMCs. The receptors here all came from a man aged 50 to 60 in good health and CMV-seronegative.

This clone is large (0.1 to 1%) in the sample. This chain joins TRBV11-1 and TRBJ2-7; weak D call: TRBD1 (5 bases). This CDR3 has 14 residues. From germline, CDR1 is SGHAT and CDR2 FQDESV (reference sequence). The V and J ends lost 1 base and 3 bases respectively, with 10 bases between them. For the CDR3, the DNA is TGTGCCAGCAGCTTAGTCTTAGGGGACTACGAGCAGTACTTC. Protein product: CASSLVLGDYEQYF.

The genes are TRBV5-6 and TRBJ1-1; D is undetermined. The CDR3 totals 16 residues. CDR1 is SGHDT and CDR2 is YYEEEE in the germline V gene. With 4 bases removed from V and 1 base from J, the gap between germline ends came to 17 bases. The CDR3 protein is CASSPRPQRPNTEAFF. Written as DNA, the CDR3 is TGTGCCAGCAGCCCTCGCCCTCAGCGACCGAACACTGAAGCTTTCTTT.

CDR3 residues: CASSSSRGSNQPQHF. The CDR3 region has the DNA TGTGCCAGCAGCTCTAGTCGGGGGAGCAATCAGCCCCAGCATTTT. The chain joins TRBV7-2 to TRBJ1-5, with a weak D call TRBD1 (5 bases). Trimming removed 4 bases from V and 1 base from J, with 11 bases in between. CDR3 size: 15 residues. CDR1 SGHTA and CDR2 FQGNSA come from the germline V gene.

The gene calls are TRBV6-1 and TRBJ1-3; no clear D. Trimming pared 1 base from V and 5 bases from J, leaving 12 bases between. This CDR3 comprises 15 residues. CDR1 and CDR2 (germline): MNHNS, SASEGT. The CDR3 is CASSEGATSRNTIYF. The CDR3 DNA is TGTGCCAGCAGTGAAGGGGCGACCTCGAGAAACACCATATATTTT.

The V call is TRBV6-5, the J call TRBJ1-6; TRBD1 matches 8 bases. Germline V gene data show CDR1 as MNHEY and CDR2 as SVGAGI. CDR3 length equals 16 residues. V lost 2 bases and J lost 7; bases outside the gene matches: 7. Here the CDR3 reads CASSYEQGALNSPLHF. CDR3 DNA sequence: TGTGCCAGCAGTTACGAGCAGGGGGCTTTGAATTCACCCCTCCACTTT.

Written as DNA, the CDR3 is TGTGCCAGTAGCGTAAGGACCGGGACAGGTTCCTACGAGCAGTACTTC. Residues: CASSVRTGTGSYEQYF. The rearrangement joins TRBV19 to TRBJ2-7, with TRBD1 matching 8 bases. Germline V lookup: CDR1 LNHDA, CDR2 SQIVND (reference sequence). The CDR3 contains 16 residues. Trimming took 6 bases from V and 1 from J; bases not matched to a gene: 11.

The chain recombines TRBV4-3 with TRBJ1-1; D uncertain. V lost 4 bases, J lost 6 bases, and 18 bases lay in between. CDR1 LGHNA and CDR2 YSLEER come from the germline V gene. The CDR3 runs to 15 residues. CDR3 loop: CASSPTRPSGAEAFF. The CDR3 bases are TGCGCCAGCAGCCCGACCAGACCAAGCGGGGCTGAAGCTTTCTTT.

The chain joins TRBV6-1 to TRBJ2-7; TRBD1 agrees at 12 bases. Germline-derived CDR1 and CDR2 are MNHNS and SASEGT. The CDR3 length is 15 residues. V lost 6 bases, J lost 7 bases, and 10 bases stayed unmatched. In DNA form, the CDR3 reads TGTGCCAGCAGGGGAGTCCGGGACAGGGGGCGAGAGCAGTACTTC. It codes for CASRGVRDRGREQYF.

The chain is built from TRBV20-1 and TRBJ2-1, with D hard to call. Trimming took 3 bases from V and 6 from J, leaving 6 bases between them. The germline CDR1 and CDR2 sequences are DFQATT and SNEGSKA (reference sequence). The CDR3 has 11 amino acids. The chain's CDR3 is CSARLSNEQFF. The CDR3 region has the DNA TGCAGTGCTAGGCTGAGCAATGAGCAGTTCTTC.

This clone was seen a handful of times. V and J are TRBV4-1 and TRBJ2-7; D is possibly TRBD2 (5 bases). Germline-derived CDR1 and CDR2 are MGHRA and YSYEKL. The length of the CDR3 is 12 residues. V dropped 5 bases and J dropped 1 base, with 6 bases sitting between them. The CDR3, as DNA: TGCGCCAGCAGCGGCGGGTCCTACGAGCAGTACTTC. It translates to CASSGGSYEQYF.

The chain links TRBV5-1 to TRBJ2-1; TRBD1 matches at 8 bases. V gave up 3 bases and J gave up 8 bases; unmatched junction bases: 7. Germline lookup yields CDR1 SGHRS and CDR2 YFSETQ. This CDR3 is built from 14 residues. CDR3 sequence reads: CASSWMDRADEQFF. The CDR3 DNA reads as TGCGCCAGCAGCTGGATGGACAGGGCGGATGAGCAGTTCTTC.

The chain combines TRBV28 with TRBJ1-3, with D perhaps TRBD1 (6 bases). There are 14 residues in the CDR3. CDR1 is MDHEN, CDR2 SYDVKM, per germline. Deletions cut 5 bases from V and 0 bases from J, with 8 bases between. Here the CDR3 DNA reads TGTGCCAGCAGTGTAGGGGGCTCTGGAAACACCATATATTTT. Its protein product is CASSVGGSGNTIYF.

CDR3 sequence reads: CSVNLLSSYEQYF. In DNA form, the CDR3 reads TGCAGCGTTAACCTACTATCGTCCTACGAGCAGTACTTC. The rearrangement uses TRBV29-1 and TRBJ2-7, with D hard to call. The CDR3 loop spans 13 amino acids. The V gene lost 5 bases and the J gene lost 1 base, with 12 bases spanning the gap. CDR1 is SQVTM, CDR2 ANQGSEA, per germline.

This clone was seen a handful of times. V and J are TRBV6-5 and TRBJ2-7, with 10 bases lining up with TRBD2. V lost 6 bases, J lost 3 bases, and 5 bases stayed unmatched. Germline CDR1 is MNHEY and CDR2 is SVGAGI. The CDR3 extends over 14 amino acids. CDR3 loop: CASRGTSASYEQYF. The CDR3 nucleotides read TGTGCCAGCAGGGGGACTAGCGCTAGCTACGAGCAGTACTTC.

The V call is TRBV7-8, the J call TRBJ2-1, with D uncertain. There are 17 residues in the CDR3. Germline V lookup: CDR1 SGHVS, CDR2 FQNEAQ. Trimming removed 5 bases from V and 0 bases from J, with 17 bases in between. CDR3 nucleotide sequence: TGTGCCAGCAGCCTCCATGGCATATGGAGCTCCTACAATGAGCAGTTCTTC. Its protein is CASSLHGIWSSYNEQFF. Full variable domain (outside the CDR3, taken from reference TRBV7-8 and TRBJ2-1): GAGVSQSPRYKVAKRGQDVALRCDPISGHVSLFWYQQALGQGPEFLTYFQNEAQLDKSGLPSDRFFAERPEGSVSTLKIQRTQQEDSAVYLCASSLHGIWSSYNEQFFGPGTRLTVL.

The CDR3 reads CASSRLDQPQHF. CDR3 bases: TGTGCCAGCAGCCGACTAGATCAGCCCCAGCATTTT. The chain has TRBV5-8 and TRBJ1-5, with D hard to call. The CDR3 covers 12 residues. Looked up from germline, CDR1 is SGHTS and CDR2 is YDEGEE. Deletions cut 4 bases from V and 5 bases from J, with 7 bases between.

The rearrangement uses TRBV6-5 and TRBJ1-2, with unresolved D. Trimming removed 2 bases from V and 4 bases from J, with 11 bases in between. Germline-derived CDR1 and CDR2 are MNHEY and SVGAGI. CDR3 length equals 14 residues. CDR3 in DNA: TGTGCCAGCAGTTACAATCCGTTCGGCTATGGCTACACCTTC. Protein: CASSYNPFGYGYTF.

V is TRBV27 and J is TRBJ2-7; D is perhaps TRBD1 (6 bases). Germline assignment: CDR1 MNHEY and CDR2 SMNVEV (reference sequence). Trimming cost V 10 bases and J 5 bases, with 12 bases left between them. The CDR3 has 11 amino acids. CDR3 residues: CATIQGNEQYF. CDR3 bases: TGTGCCACCATACAGGGAAACGAGCAGTACTTC.

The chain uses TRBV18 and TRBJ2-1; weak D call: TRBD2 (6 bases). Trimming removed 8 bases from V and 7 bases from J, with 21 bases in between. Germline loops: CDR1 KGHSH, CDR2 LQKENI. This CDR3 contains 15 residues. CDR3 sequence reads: CASTGAASGGNEQFF. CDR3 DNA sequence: TGTGCCAGCACGGGAGCGGCCTCCGGAGGAAATGAGCAGTTCTTC.

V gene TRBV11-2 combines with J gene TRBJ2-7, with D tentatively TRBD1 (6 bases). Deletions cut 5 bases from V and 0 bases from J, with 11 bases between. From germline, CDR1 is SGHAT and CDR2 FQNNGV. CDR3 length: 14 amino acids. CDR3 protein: CASSLDRSSYEQYF. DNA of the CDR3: TGTGCCAGCAGCCTCGACAGGAGCTCCTACGAGCAGTACTTC. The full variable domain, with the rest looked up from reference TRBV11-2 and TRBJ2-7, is EAGVAQSPRYKIIEKRQSVAFWCNPISGHATLYWYQQILGQGPKLLIQFQNNGVVDDSQLPKDRFSAERLKGVDSTLKIQPAKLEDSAVYLCASSLDRSSYEQYFGPGTRLTVT.

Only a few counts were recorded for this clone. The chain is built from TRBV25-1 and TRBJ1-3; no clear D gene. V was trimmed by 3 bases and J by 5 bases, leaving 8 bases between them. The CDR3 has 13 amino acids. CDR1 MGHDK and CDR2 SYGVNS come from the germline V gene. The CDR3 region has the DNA TGTGCCAGCAGTGATCCACAGCGAAACACCATATATTTT. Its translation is CASSDPQRNTIYF.

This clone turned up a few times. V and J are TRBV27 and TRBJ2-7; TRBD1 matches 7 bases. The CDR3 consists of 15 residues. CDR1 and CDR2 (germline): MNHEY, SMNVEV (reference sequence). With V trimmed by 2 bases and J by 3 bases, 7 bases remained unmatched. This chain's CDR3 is CASSLGVGDSYEQYF. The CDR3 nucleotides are TGTGCCAGCAGTTTAGGTGTAGGGGACAGCTACGAGCAGTACTTC.